This TCR beta chain was retrieved from a study of OX40 agonist ivuxolimab in advanced cancers. Overall study results and limits: CD8+ T cells (on average) carried more expanded clones than CD4+ T cells. Expanded peripheral T cells had an undetermined antigen specificity.

People who had autoimmune disease history or systemic immunosuppression were excluded. The assay was immunoSEQ multiplex PCR, and TCRdb's table has in-frame clones only and misses some. This table holds over 150,000 clones, under 95% found once. In the case of this clone: Antigen specificity is unknown.

The TCR originated in an adult with an advanced solid tumor such as melanoma, head and neck, liver or kidney cancer. The sequences come from CD4+ or CD8+ T cells sorted from blood, collected in a trial of the OX40 agonist ivuxolimab.

CDR3: CASSLGTQRGDTQYF. In nucleotides, the CDR3 is TGTGCCAGCAGCTTAGGGACCCAGAGAGGAGATACGCAGTATTTT. The chain combines TRBV7-3 with TRBJ2-3, with D perhaps assigned TRBD1 or TRBD2 (5 bases each). Germline-derived CDR1 and CDR2 are SGHTA and FQGTGA. This CDR3 contains 15 residues. Trimming took off 2 bases at V and 5 bases at J, with 14 bases between the two ends.